The 7 T cell receptor beta chains listed next were all sequenced from one sample in a study of T cells after yellow fever vaccination. MiXCR, run by TCRdb on the 5' RACE reads, gives a single entry per CDR3 protein. The sample holds hundreds of thousands of distinct CDR3 sequences; under 25% are singletons and the top ten take roughly an eighth. The sample here was PBMCs, taken 15 days after the yellow fever booster vaccination. These receptors were collected from a man aged 30-40 years who received the YFV17D yellow fever vaccine.

This clonotype was observed many times. V usage is TRBV4-3 and J usage is TRBJ2-1; D gene unclear. Per germline, CDR1 LGHNA and CDR2 YSLEER. CDR3 length: 13 residues. V was trimmed by 1 base and J by 4 bases, leaving 5 bases between them. CDR3 protein: CASSQGEYNEQFF. CDR3 in DNA: TGCGCCAGCAGCCAAGGGGAATACAATGAGCAGTTCTTC.

The rearrangement uses TRBV20-1 and TRBJ2-3; 7 nucleotides match TRBD2. Germline CDR1 reads DFQATT; CDR2 reads SNEGSKA (reference sequence). Trimming cost V 0 bases and J 3 bases; bases outside gene matches: 6. The CDR3 length is 15 residues. In nucleotides, the CDR3 is TGCAGTGCTAGAGATGGCGGGAGTGGGACAGATACGCAGTATTTT. It is translated as CSARDGGSGTDTQYF.

The V and J genes are TRBV27 and TRBJ2-3; no clear D gene. Trimming removed 6 bases from V and 0 bases from J, with 7 bases in between. The CDR3 extends over 13 amino acids. CDR1 and CDR2 from the germline V gene are MNHEY and SMNVEV (reference sequence). In DNA form, the CDR3 reads TGTGCCAGCAGACTCGCTAGCACAGATACGCAGTATTTT. It specifies CASRLASTDTQYF.

This clonotype was counted only a few times. The gene calls are TRBV4-3 and TRBJ2-7; weak D call: TRBD2 (5 bases). The CDR3 totals 14 residues. Looked up from germline, CDR1 is LGHNA and CDR2 is YSLEER. The V end lost 2 bases, the J end lost 4 bases, and 12 bases lay between the germline ends. As DNA, the CDR3 is TGCGCCAGCAGCCAACAGACCGCGGGTTACGAGCAGTACTTC. Its translation is CASSQQTAGYEQYF.

This clonotype came up a few times. This chain connects TRBV6-5 to TRBJ2-7, with 7 bases lining up with TRBD1. Germline-derived CDR1 and CDR2 are MNHEY and SVGAGI. This CDR3 has 14 amino acids. Trimming took 2 bases from V and 4 from J; bases not matched to a gene: 5. The CDR3 protein is CASSYLQGTYEQYF. In nucleotides, the CDR3 is TGTGCCAGCAGTTACCTACAGGGGACATACGAGCAGTACTTC.

The chain employs TRBV4-1 and TRBJ1-4; D is uncertain. The V gene lost 0 bases and the J gene lost 3 bases, with 11 bases spanning the gap. CDR1 and CDR2 from the germline V gene are MGHRA and YSYEKL. The CDR3 is 16 amino acids. The CDR3 region is CASSQEFGGANEKLFF. CDR3 sequence (DNA): TGCGCCAGCAGCCAAGAATTCGGCGGGGCTAATGAAAAACTGTTTTTT.

This rearrangement joins TRBV20-1 to TRBJ2-3, with TRBD1 matching 11 bases. V trimming: 2 bases; J trimming: 3 bases; junction bases outside the gene matches: 4. This CDR3 has 15 amino acids. Germline V lookup: CDR1 DFQATT, CDR2 SNEGSKA (reference sequence). The CDR3 sequence: CSARSGTGGTDTQYF. CDR3 in DNA: TGCAGTGCTAGATCCGGGACAGGGGGAACAGATACGCAGTATTTT.